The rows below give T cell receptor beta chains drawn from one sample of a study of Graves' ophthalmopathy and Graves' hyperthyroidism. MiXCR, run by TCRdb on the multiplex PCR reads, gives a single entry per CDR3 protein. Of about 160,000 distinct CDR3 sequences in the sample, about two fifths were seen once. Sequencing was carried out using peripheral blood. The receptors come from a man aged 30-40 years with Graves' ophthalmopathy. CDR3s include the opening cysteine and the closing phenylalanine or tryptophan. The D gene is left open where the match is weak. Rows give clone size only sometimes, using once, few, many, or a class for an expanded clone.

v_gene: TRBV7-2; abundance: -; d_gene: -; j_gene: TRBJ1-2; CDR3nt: TGTGCCAGCAGCTTAGCGCTCCTCTCCTATGGCTACACCTTC; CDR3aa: CASSLALLSYGYTF
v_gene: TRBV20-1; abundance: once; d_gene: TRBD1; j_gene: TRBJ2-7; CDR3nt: TGCAGTGCCCCAGCAAGGGGGCCCTACTACGAGCAGTACTTC; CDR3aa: CSAPARGPYYEQYF
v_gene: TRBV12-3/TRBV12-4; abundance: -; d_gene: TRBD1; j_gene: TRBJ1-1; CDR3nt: TGTGCCAGCAGTCCGCGACAGGGCCGGCAAGCTTTCTTT; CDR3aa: CASSPRQGRQAFF
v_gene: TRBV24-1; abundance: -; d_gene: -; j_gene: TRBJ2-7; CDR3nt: TGTGCCACCAGTGATTCAAGACAGCCTCTGGACGAGCAGTACTTC; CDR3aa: CATSDSRQPLDEQYF
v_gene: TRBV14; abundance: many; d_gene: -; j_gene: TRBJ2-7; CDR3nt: TGTGCCAGCACGGGGACGTTCTCCTACGAGCAGTACTTC; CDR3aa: CASTGTFSYEQYF
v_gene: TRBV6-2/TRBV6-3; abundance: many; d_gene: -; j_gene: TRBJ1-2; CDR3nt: TGTGCCAGCAGCTTACGTTTGATGGTTGGCTACACCTTC; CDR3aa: CASSLRLMVGYTF
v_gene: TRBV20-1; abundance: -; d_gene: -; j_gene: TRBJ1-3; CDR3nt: TGCAGTGCTAGAGATAGCGGGGCTGGAAACACCATATATTTT; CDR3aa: CSARDSGAGNTIYF
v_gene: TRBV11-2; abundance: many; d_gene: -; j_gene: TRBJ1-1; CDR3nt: TGTGCCAGCAGCTTAGAGGAGCTTACTGAAGCTTTCTTT; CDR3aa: CASSLEELTEAFF
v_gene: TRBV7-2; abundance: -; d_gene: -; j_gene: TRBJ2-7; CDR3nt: TGTGCCAGCAGCTTGTCGGTCTTTGGGGAGTTAGAGCAGTACTTC; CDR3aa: CASSLSVFGELEQYF
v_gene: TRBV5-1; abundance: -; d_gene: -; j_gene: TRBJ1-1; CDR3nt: TGCGCCAGCAGCTTGAAGGGGTACGGCACTGAAGCTTTCTTT; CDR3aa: CASSLKGYGTEAFF
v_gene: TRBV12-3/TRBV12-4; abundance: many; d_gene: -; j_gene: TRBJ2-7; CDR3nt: TGTGCCAGCAGACGGGACGGCCAGTACGAGCAGTACTTC; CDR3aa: CASRRDGQYEQYF
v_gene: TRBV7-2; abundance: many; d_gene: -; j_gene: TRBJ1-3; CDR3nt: TGTGCCAGCAGCTTAGTGCCGGGGGTTGGAAACACCATATATTTT; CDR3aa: CASSLVPGVGNTIYF
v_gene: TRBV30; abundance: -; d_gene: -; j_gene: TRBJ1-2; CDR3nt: TGTGCCTGGTCTCACCGCTATGGCTACACCTTC; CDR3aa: CAWSHRYGYTF
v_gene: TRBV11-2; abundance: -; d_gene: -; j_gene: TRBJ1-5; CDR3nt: TGTGCCAGCAGCTTAGGATGGGCGGGGACGGTCAATCAGCCCCAGCATTTT; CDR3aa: CASSLGWAGTVNQPQHF
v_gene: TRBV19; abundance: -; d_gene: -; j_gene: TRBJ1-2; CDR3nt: TGTGCCAGTAGTATAACGCAGGGCAACTATGGCTACACCTTC; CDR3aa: CASSITQGNYGYTF
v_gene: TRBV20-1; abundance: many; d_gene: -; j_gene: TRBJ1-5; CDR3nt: TGCAGTGCTAGAGATGGTACAGAGTATAGCAATCAGCCCCAGCATTTT; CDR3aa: CSARDGTEYSNQPQHF
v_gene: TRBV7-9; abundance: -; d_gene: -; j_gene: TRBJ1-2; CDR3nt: TGTGCCAGCAGCTTAGCACAGGTCTTCTATGGCTACACCTTC; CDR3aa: CASSLAQVFYGYTF
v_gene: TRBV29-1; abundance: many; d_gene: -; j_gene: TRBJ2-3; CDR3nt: TGCAGCCTAGGGGGCACAGATACGCAGTATTTT; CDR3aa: CSLGGTDTQYF
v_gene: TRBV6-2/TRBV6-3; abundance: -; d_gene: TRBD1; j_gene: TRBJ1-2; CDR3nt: TGTGCCAGCAGTGTCTCGGGACAGGGGAGCAACTATGGCTACACCTTC; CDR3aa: CASSVSGQGSNYGYTF
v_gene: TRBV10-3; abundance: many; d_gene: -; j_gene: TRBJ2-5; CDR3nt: TGTGCCATCAGTGACGAAGGAGGGCGGCGGGAGACCCAGTACTTC; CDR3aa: CAISDEGGRRETQYF
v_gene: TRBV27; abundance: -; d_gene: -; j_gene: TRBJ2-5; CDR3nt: TGTGCCAGCAGTGGATTGGGGGACGTCCAAGAGACCCAGTACTTC; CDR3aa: CASSGLGDVQETQYF
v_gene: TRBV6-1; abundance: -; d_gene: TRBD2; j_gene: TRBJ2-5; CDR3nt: TGTGCCAGCAGTGTAACTAGCGGGATAGATATCCCCTCCCGAGAGACCCAGTACTTC; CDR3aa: CASSVTSGIDIPSRETQYF
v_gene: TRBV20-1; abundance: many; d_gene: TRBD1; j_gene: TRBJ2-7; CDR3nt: TGCAGTGCTAGACCCCACAGGGGATTGTCCTACGAGCAGTACTTC; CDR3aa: CSARPHRGLSYEQYF
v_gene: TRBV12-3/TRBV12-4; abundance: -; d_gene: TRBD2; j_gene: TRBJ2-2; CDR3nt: TGTGCCAGCAGTTTATTTGCTAGCGGGAACACCGGGGAGCTGTTTTTT; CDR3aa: CASSLFASGNTGELFF
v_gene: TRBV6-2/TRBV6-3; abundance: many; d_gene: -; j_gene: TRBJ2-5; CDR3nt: TGTGCCAGCAGCCTGGGAGTGACGGGAGAGACCCAGTACTTC; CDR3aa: CASSLGVTGETQYF
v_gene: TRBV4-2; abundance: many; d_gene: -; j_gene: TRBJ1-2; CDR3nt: TGTGCCAGCAGCCAAGTAGGAGGTCAGGACCTCTATGGCTACACCTTC; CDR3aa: CASSQVGGQDLYGYTF
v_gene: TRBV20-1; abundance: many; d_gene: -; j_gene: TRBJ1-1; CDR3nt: TGCAGTGCCCGTACAGGGCGGACTGAAGCTTTCTTT; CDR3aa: CSARTGRTEAFF
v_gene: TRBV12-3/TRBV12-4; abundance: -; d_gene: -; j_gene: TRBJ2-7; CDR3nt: TGTGCCAGCAGTTTACCTCCAAACTACGAGCAGTACTTC; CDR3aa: CASSLPPNYEQYF
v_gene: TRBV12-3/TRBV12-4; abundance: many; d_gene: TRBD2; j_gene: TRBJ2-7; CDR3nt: TGTGCCAGCAGTTTAGATCGGGAGCGGGAGTACGAGCAGTACTTC; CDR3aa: CASSLDREREYEQYF
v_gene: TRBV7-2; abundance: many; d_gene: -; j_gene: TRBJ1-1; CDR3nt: TGTGCCAGCAGCTTAGGGTTCTGGGAGGGGGGAGCTTTCTTT; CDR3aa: CASSLGFWEGGAFF
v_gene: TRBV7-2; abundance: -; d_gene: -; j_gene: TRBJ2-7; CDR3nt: TGTGCCAGCAGCTTAACGGATTACGAGCAGTACTTC; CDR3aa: CASSLTDYEQYF
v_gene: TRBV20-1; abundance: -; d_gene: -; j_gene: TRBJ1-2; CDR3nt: TGCAGTGCTAGTGCTTCGGGGCACTATGGCTACACCTTC; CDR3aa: CSASASGHYGYTF
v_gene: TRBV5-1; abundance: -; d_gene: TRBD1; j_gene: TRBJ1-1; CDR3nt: TGCGCCAGCAGCGGGACAGGCGATTCGCGGGATGAAGCTTTCTTT; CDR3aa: CASSGTGDSRDEAFF
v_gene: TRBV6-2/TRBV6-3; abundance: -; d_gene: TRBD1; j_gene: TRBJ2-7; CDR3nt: TGTGCCAGCAGTCGCTACAGGGGCCACGAGCAGTACTTC; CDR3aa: CASSRYRGHEQYF
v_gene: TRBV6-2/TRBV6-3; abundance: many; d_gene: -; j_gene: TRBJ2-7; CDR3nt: TGTGCCAGCAGTTACTCGTTCAACTACGAGCAGTACTTC; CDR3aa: CASSYSFNYEQYF
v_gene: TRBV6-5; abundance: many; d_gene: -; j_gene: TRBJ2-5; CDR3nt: TGTGCCAGCAGGGGTACCGACGGGGGTCAAGAGACCCAGTACTTC; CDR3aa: CASRGTDGGQETQYF
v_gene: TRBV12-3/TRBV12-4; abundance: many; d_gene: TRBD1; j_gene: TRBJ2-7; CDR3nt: TGTGCCAGCAGTCCTCCGGGACAGGGGGCCGAGCAGTACTTC; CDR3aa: CASSPPGQGAEQYF
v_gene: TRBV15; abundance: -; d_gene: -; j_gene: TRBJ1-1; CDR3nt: TGTGCCACCAGCAGAGACGGTGGGGCTGAAGCTTTCTTT; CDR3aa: CATSRDGGAEAFF